The subject of this entry is one T cell receptor beta chain. The data were obtained in a study of T cell changes during pregnancy in multiple sclerosis. There are 15 residues in the CDR3. The germline V and J ends were trimmed by 8 bases and 8 bases, with 21 bases remaining between them. Germline V CDR1 and CDR2: SEHNR, FQNEAQ (reference sequence). Repertoires were generated with immunoSEQ multiplex PCR, while TCRdb's copy carries only in-frame clones and drops some. The sample carries 26,000 or so clones, nearly 90% recorded once. The sample consisted of CD8+ T cells from peripheral blood mononuclear cells, taken in the second trimester of pregnancy. The sequence was obtained from a female donor with multiple sclerosis, enrolled in a pregnancy study. The chain has TRBV7-9 and TRBJ1-4; D uncertain. The CDR3, as DNA: TGTGCCAGCGGCGGGATGGGAGAGACGTACGAAAAACTGTTTTTT. Translated: CASGGMGETYEKLFF.